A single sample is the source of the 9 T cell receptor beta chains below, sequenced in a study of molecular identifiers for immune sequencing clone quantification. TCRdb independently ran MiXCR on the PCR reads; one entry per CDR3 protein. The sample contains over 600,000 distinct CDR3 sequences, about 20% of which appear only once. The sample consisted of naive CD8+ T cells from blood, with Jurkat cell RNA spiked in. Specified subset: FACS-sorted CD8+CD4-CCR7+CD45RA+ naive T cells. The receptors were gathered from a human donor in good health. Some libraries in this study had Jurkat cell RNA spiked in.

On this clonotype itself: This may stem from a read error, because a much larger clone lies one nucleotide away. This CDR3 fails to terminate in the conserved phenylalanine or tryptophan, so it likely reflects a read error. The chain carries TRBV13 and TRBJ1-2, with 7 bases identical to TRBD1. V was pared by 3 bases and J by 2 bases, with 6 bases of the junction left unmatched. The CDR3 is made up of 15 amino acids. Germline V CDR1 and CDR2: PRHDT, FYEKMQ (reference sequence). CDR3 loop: CASSLVTGQNYGYTS. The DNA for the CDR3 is TGTGCCAGCAGCTTGGTGACAGGGCAAAACTATGGCTACACCTCC.

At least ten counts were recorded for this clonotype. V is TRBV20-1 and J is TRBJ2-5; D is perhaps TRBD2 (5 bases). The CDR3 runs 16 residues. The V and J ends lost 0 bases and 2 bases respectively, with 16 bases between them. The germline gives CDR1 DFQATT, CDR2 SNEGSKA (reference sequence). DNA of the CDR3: TGCAGTGCTAGAGATCCGGGATGGGTTTCACAAGAGACCCAGTACTTC. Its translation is CSARDPGWVSQETQYF.

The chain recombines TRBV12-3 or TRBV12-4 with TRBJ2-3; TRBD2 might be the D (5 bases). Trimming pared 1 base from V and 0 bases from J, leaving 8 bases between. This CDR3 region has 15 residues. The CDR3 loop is CASSLVTGSTDTQYF. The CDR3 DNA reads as TGTGCCAGCAGTTTAGTGACGGGGAGCACAGATACGCAGTATTTT.

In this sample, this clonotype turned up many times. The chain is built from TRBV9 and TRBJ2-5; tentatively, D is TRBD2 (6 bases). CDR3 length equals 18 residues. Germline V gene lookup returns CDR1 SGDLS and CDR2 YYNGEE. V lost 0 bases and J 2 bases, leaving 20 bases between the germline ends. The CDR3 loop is CASSVAAENFGTQETQYF. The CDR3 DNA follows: TGTGCCAGCAGCGTAGCGGCTGAAAATTTTGGGACTCAAGAGACCCAGTACTTC.

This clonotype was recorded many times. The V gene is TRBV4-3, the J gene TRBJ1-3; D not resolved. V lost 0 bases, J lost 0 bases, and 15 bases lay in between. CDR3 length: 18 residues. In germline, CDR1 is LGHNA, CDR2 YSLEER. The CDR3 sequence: CASSQDYRALSSGNTIYF. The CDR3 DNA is TGCGCCAGCAGCCAAGATTATCGGGCCTTGAGCTCTGGAAACACCATATATTTT.

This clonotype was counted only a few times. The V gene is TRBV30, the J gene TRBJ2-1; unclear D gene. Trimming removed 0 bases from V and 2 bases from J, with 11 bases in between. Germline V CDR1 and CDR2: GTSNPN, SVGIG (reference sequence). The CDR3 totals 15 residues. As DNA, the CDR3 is TGTGCCTGGAGTGTTTCACTACATACCTACAATGAGCAGTTCTTC. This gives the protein CAWSVSLHTYNEQFF.

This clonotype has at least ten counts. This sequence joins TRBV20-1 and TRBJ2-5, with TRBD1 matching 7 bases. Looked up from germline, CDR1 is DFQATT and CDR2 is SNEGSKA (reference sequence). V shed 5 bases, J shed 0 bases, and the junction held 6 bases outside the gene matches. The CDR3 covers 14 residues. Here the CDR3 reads CSAGDSRYQETQYF. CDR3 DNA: TGCAGTGCTGGGGACAGTCGCTACCAAGAGACCCAGTACTTC.

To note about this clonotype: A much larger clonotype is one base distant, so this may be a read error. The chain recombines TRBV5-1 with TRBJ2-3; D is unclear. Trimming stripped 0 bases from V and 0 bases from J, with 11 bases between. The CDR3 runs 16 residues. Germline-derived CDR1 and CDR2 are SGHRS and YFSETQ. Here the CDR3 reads CASSLDEDASTDTQYF. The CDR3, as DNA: TGCGCCAGCAGCTTGGACGAGGACGCGAGCACAGATACGCAGTATTTT. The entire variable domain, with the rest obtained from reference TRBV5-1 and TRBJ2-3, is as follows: KAGVTQTPRYLIKTRGQQVTLSCSPISGHRSVSWYQQTPGQGLQFLFEYFSETQRNKGNFPGRFSGRQFSNSRSEMNVSTLELGDSALYLCASSLDEDASTDTQYFGPGTRLTVL.

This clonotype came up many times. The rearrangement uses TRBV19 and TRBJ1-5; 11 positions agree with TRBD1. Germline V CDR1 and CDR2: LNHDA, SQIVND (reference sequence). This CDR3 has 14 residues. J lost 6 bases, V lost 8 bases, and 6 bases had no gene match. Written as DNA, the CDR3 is TGTGCCAGTGCCCGGGACAGGGGGATTCAGCCCCAGCATTTT. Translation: CASARDRGIQPQHF.